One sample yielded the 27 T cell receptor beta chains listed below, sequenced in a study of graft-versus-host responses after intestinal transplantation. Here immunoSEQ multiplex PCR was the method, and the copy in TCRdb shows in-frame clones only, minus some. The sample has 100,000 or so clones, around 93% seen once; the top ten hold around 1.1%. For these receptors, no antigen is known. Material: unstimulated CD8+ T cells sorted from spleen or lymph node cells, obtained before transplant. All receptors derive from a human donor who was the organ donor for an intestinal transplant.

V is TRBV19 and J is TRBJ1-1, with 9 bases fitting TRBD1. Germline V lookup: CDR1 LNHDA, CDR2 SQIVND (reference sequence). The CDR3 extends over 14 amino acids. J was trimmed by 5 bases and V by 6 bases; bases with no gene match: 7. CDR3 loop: CASSLQGARTEAFF. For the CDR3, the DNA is TGTGCCAGTAGCTTACAGGGGGCGAGGACTGAAGCTTTCTTT.

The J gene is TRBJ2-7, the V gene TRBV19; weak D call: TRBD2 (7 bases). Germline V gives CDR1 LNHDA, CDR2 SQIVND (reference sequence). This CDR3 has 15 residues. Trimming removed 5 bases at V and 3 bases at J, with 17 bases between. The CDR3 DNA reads TGTGCCAGTAGTCCTGTCAGGGGACTACTCTACGAGCAGTACTTC. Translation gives CASSPVRGLLYEQYF.

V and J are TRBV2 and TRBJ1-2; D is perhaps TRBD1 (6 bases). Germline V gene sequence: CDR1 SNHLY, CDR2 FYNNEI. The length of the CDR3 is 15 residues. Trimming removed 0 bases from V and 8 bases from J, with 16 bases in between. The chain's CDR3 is CASSEAYGGAYGYTF. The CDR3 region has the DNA TGTGCCAGCAGTGAAGCGTATGGGGGGGCTTACGGCTACACCTTC.

The CDR3 sequence: CASRLAVGPPSSYNEQFF. The DNA of the CDR3 is TGTGCCAGCAGGCTAGCGGTGGGCCCGCCAAGCTCCTACAATGAGCAGTTCTTC. The J gene is TRBJ2-1, the V gene TRBV5-5; 7 bases are shared with TRBD2. CDR3 length equals 18 residues. Per germline, CDR1 SGHKS and CDR2 YYEKEE (reference sequence). The V and J ends lost 5 bases and 0 bases, in that order; junction bases with no gene match: 14. The full variable domain, its missing parts supplied by reference TRBV5-5 and TRBJ2-1, is DAGVTQSPTHLIKTRGQQVTLRCSPISGHKSVSWYQQVLGQGPQFIFQYYEKEERGRGNFPDRFSARQFPNYSSELNVNALLLGDSALYLCASRLAVGPPSSYNEQFFGPGTRLTVL.

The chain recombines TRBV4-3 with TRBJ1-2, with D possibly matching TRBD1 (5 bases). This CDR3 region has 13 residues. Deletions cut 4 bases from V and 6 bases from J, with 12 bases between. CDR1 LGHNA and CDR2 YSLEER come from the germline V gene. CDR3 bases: TGCGCCAGCAGCCTTGGGGGGGGTCATGGCTACACCTTC. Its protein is CASSLGGGHGYTF.

The CDR3 sequence is CASNGATHPRPQHF. As DNA, the CDR3 is TGTGCCAGTAATGGGGCAACCCACCCGAGGCCCCAGCATTTT. The chain carries TRBV19 and TRBJ1-5, with D tentatively TRBD1 (5 bases). V shed 7 bases and J shed 9 bases, with 19 bases lying between them. Germline V CDR1 and CDR2: LNHDA, SQIVND (reference sequence). This CDR3 spans 14 amino acids.

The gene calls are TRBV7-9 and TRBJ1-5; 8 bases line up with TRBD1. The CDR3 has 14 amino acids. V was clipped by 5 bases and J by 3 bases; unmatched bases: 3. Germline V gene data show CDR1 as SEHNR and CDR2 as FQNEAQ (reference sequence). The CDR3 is CASSLTGANQPQHF. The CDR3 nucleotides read TGTGCCAGCAGCCTGACAGGGGCCAATCAGCCCCAGCATTTT.

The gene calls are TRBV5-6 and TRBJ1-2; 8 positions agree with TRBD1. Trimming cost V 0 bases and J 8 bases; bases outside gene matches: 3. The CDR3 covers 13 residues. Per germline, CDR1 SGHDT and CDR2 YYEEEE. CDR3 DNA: TGTGCCAGCAGCTTGGGGACAGGGTACGGCTACACCTTC. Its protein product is CASSLGTGYGYTF.

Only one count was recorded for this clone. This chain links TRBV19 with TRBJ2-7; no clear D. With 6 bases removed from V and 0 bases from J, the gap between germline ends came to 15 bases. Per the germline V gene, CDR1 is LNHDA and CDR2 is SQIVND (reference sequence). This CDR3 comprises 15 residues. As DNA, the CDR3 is TGTGCCAGTAGCTCCTTCCTAGGTAGCTCCTACGAGCAGTACTTC. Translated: CASSSFLGSSYEQYF.

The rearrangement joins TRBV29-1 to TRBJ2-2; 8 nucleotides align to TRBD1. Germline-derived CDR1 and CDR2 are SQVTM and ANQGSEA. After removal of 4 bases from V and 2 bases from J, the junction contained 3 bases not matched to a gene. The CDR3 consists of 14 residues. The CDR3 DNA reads TGCAGCGTTGCAGGGGGCGAAAACACCGGGGAGCTGTTTTTT. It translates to CSVAGGENTGELFF.

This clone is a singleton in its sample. The CDR3 loop is CASRKGAKAFF. CDR3 DNA sequence: TGTGCCAGCAGGAAGGGGGCGAAGGCTTTCTTT. This chain uses TRBV6-1 with TRBJ1-1; 7 bases align to TRBD1. V dropped 6 bases and J dropped 11; count of bases not matched to a gene: 6. This CDR3 region has 11 residues. Per the germline V gene, CDR1 is MNHNS and CDR2 is SASEGT.

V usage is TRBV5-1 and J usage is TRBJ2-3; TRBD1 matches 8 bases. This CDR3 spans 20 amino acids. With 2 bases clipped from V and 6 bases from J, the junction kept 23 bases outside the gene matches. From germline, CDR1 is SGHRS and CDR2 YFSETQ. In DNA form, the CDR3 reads TGCGCCAGCAGCTTCACTACCTTTCCGGGACAGGCTTTGGTTCAGGATACGCAGTATTTT. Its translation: CASSFTTFPGQALVQDTQYF.

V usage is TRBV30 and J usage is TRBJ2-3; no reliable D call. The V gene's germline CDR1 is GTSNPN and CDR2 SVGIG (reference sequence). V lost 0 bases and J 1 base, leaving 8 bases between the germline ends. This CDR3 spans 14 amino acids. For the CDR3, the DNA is TGTGCCTGGAGTGTACTGGGCGGCACAGATACGCAGTATTTT. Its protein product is CAWSVLGGTDTQYF.

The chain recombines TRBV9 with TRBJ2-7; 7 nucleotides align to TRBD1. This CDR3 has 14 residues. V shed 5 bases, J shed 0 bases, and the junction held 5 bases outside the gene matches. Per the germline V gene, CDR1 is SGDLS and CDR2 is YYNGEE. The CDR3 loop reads CASSAGTDSYEQYF. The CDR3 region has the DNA TGTGCCAGCAGTGCCGGGACAGACTCCTACGAGCAGTACTTC.

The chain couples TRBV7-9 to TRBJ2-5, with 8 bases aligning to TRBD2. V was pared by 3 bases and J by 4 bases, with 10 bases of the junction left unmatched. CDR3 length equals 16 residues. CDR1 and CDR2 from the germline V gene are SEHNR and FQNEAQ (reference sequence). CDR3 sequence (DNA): TGTGCCAGCAGCTTGGGGAACGGGGGGGCCATAGAGACCCAGTACTTC. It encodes CASSLGNGGAIETQYF.

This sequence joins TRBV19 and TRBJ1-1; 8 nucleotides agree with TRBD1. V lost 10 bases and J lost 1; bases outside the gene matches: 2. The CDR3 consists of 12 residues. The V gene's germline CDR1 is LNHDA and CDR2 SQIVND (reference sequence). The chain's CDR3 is CATGQGNTEAFF. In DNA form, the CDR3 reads TGTGCCACCGGACAGGGGAACACTGAAGCTTTCTTT.

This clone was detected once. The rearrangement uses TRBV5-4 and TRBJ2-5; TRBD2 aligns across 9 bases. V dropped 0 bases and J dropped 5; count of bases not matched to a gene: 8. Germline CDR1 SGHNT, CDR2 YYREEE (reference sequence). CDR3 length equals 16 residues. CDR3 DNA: TGTGCCAGCAGCTTGGCCACGGCGGGAGGGGGGGAGACCCAGTACTTC. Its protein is CASSLATAGGGETQYF. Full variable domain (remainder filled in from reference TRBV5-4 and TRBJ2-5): ETGVTQSPTHLIKTRGQQVTLRCSSQSGHNTVSWYQQALGQGPQFIFQYYREEENGRGNFPPRFSGLQFPNYSSELNVNALELDDSALYLCASSLATAGGGETQYFGPGTRLLVL.

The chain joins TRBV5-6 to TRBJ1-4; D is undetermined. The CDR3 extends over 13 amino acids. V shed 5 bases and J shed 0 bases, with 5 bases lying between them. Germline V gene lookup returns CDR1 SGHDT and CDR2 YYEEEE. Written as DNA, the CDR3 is TGTGCCAGCAGGGGCACAACTAATGAAAAACTGTTTTTT. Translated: CASRGTTNEKLFF.

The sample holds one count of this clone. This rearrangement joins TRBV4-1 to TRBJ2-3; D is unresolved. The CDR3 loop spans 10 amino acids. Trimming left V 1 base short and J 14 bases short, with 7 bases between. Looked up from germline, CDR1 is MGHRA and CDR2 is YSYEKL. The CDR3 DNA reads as TGCGCCAGCAGCCAAGTCGCGGCGTATTTT. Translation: CASSQVAAYF.

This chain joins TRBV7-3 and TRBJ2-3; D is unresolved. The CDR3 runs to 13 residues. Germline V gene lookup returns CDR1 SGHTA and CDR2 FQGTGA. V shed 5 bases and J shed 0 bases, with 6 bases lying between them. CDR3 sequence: CASSPTSTDTQYF. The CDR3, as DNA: TGTGCCAGCAGCCCCACTAGCACAGATACGCAGTATTTT.

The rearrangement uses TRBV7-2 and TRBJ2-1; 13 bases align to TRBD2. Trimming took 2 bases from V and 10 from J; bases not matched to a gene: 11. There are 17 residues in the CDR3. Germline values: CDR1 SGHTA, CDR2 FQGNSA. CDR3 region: CASSLSPGTSGVPEQFF. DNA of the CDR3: TGTGCCAGCAGCTTATCTCCCGGGACTAGCGGGGTCCCCGAGCAGTTCTTC.

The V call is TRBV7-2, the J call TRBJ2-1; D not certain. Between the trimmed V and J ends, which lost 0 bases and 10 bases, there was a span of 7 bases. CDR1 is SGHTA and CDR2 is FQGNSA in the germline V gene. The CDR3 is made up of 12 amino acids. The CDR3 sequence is CASSLAGLEQFF. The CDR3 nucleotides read TGTGCCAGCAGCTTAGCTGGGCTAGAGCAGTTCTTC.

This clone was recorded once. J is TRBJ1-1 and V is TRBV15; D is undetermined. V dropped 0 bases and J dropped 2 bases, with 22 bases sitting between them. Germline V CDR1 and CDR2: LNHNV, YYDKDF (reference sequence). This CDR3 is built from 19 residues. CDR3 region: CATSRDSSWALDGNTEAFF. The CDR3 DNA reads TGTGCCACCAGCAGAGATTCGAGTTGGGCCCTCGACGGCAACACTGAAGCTTTCTTT.

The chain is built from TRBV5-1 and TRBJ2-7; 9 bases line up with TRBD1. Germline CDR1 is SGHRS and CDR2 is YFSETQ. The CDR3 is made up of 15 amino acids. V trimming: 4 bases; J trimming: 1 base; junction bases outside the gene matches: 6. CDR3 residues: CASSVDRGKSYEQYF. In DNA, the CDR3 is TGCGCCAGCAGCGTAGACAGGGGGAAATCCTACGAGCAGTACTTC.

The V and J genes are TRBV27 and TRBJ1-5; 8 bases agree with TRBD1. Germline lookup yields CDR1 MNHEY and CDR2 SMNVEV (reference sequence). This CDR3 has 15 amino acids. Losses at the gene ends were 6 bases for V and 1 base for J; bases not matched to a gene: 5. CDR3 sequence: CASSDRGSSNQPQHF. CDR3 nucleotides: TGTGCCAGCAGCGACAGGGGCTCAAGCAATCAGCCCCAGCATTTT.

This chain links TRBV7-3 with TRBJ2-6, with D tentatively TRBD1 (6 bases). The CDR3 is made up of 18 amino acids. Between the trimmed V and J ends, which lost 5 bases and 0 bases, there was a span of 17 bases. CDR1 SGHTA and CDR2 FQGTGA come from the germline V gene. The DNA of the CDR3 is TGTGCCAGCAGCCCATGGGGGACACCTAGCTCTGGGGCCAACGTCCTGACTTTC. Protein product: CASSPWGTPSSGANVLTF.

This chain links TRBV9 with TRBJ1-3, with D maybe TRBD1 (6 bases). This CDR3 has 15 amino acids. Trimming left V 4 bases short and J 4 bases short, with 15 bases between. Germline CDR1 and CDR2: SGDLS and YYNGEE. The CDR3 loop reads CASSPDRLIGNTIYF. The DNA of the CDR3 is TGTGCCAGCAGCCCAGACAGGTTGATCGGAAACACCATATATTTT.